This T cell receptor (beta chain) was captured by sequencing in a study of PD-1 blockade in classical Hodgkin lymphoma. Study-level information: Nivolumab dosed at 3 mg/kg went to patients intravenously every 2 weeks. Study outcomes and limitations: Complete responders entered with baseline diversity on par with newly diagnosed patients, the results showed. When set against healthy donors, newly diagnosed patients were reported to show lower baseline TCR diversity.

Each of the patients experienced relapse following autologous stem cell transplantation, and their brentuximab vedotin exposure differed. Some clones are missing from TCRdb's copy, which holds only in-frame ones; the method was immunoSEQ multiplex PCR. Among around 45,000 clones listed, about two thirds were seen once. Concerning this clone: Its antigen is unknown.

CDR1 is GTSNPN, CDR2 SVGIG, per germline (reference sequence). CDR3 length equals 14 residues. Deletions cut 1 base from V and 2 bases from J, with 12 bases between. This TCR was recovered from a human donor with classical Hodgkin lymphoma. The rearrangement links TRBV30 to TRBJ2-7, with TRBD1 as a possible D gene (6 bases). The material sequenced was peripheral blood mononuclear cells (PBMCs), taken at baseline. CDR3 DNA: TGTGCCTGGAGTGGGCACAGGGATCCCTACGAGCAGTACTTC. This gives the protein CAWSGHRDPYEQYF.